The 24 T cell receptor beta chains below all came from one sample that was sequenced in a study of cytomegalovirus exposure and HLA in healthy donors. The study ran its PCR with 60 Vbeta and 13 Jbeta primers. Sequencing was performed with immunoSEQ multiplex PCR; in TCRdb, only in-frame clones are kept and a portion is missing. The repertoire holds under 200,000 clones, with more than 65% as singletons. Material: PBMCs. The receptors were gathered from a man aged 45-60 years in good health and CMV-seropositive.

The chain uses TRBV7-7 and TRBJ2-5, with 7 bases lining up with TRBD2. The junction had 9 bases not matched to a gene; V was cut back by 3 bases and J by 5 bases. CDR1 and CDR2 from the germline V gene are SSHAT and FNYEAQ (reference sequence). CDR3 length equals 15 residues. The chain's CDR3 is CASSLGAGERETQYF. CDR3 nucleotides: TGTGCCAGCAGCTTGGGTGCGGGGGAACGGGAGACCCAGTACTTC.

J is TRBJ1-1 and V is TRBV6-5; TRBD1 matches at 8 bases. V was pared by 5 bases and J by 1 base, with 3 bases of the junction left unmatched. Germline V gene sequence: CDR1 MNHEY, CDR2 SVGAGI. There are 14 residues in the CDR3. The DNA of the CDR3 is TGTGCCAGCAGTGATGGACAGGGGAACACTGAAGCTTTCTTT. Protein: CASSDGQGNTEAFF.

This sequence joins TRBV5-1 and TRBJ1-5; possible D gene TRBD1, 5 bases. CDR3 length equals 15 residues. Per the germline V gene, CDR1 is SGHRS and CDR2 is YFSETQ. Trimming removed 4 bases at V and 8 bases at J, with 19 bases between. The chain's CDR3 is CASSRLGGGSEPQHF. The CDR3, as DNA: TGCGCCAGCAGCCGCCTCGGGGGGGGTTCGGAGCCCCAGCATTTT.

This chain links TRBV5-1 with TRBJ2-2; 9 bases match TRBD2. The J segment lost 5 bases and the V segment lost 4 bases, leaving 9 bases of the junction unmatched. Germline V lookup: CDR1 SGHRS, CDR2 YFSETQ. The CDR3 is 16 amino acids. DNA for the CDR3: TGCGCCAGCAGCGCTCCACCGGGACTAGCTACCGGGGAGCTGTTTTTT. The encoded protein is CASSAPPGLATGELFF.

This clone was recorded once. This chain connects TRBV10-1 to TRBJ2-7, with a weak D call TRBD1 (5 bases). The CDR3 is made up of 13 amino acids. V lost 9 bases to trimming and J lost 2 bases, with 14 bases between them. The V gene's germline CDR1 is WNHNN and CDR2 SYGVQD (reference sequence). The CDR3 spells CARYQGRAYEQYV. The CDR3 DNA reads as TGCGCCAGATACCAGGGCCGAGCCTACGAGCAGTACGTC.

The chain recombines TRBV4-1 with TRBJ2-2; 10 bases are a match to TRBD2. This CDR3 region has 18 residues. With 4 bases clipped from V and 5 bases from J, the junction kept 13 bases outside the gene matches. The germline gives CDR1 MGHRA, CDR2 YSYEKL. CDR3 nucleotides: TGCGCCAGCAGCCTTGGGCTAGCGGGAGTAGGAGTGACCGGGGAGCTGTTTTTT. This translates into CASSLGLAGVGVTGELFF.

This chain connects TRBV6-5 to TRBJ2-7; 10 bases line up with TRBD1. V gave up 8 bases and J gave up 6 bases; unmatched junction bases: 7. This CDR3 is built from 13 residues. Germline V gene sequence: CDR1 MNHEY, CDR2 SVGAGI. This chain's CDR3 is CASRRDRGGEQYF. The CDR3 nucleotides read TGTGCCAGCCGCCGGGACAGGGGAGGCGAGCAGTACTTC.

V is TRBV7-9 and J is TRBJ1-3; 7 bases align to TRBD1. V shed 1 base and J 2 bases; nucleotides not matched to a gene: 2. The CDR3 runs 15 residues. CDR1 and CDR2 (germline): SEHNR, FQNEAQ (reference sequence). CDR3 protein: CASSLGRGTGNTIYF. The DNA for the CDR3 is TGTGCCAGCAGCTTAGGCAGGGGGACTGGAAACACCATATATTTT.

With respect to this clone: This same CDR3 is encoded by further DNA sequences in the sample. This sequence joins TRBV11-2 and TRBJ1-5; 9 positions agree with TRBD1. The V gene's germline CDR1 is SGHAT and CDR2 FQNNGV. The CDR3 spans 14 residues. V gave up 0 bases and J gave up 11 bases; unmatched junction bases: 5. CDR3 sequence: CASSLDLGTGTQHF. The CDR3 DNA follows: TGTGCCAGCAGCTTAGACCTAGGGACAGGGACCCAGCATTTT.

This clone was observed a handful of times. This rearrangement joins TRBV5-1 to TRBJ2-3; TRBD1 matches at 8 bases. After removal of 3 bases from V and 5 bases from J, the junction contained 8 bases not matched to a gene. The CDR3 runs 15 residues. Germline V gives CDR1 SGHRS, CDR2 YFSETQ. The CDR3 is CASSSQDREVDTQYF. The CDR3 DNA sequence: TGCGCCAGCAGCTCGCAGGACAGGGAAGTAGATACGCAGTATTTT. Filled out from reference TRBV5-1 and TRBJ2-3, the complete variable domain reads KAGVTQTPRYLIKTRGQQVTLSCSPISGHRSVSWYQQTPGQGLQFLFEYFSETQRNKGNFPGRFSGRQFSNSRSEMNVSTLELGDSALYLCASSSQDREVDTQYFGPGTRLTVL.

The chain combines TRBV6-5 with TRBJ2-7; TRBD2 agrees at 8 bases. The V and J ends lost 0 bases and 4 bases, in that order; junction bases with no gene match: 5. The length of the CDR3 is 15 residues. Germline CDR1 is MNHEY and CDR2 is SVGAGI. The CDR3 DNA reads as TGTGCCAGCAGTTACTCGACCGGGGGGGGGTACGAGCAGTACTTC. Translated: CASSYSTGGGYEQYF.

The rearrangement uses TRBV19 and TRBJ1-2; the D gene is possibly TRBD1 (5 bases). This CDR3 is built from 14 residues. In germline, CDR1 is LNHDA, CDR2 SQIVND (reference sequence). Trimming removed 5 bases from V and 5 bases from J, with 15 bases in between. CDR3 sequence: CASSRDFSRYGYTF. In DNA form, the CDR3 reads TGTGCCAGTAGTCGGGACTTCAGCCGTTATGGCTACACCTTC.

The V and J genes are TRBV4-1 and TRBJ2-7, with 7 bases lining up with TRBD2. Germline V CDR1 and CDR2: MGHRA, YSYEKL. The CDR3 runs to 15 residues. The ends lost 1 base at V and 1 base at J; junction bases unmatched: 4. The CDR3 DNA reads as TGCGCCAGCAGCCAAGTTGCTAGCGGTTCCTACGAGCAGTACGTC. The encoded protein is CASSQVASGSYEQYV.

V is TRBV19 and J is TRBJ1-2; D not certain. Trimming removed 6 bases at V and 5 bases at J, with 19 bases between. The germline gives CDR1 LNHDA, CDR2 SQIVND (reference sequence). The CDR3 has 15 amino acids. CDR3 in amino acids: CASRSSPTNIYGYTF. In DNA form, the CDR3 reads TGTGCCAGTAGGAGTAGCCCAACAAACATTTATGGCTACACCTTC. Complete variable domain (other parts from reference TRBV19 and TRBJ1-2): DGGITQSPKYLFRKEGQNVTLSCEQNLNHDAMYWYRQDPGQGLRLIYYSQIVNDFQKGDIAEGYSVSREKKESFPLTVTSAQKNPTAFYLCASRSSPTNIYGYTFGSGTRLTVV.

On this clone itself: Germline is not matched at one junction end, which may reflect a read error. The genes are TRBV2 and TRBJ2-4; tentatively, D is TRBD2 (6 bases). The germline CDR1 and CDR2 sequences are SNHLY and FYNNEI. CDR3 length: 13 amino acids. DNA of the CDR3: TGTGCCAGCAAGGAAGGGGCGGGAAACATTCGGTACTTC. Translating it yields CASKEGAGNIRYF.

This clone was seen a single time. CDR3 sequence reads: CASSADRIEAFF. CDR3 nucleotide sequence: TGTGCCAGCAGTGCGGACAGGATTGAAGCTTTCTTT. This chain uses TRBV2 with TRBJ1-1, with 7 positions matching TRBD1. This CDR3 is 12 amino acids long. Unmatched junction bases numbered 3, after V lost 4 bases and J lost 7 bases. Germline CDR1 is SNHLY and CDR2 is FYNNEI.

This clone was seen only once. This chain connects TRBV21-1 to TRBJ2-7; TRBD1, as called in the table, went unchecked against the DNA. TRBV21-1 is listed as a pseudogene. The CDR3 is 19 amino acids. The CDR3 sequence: CASSITGNPLQCASYEQYV. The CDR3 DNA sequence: TGTGCCAGCAGCATAACAGGGAACCCGTTACAGTGCGCCTCCTACGAGCAGTACGTC.

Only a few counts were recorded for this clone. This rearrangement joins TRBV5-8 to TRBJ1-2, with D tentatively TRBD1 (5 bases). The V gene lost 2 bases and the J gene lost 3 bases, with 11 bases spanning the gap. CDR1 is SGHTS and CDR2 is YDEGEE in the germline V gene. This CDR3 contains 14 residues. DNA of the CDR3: TGTGCCAGCAGCTTAAGGGGCTGGGACTATGGCTACACCTTC. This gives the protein CASSLRGWDYGYTF.

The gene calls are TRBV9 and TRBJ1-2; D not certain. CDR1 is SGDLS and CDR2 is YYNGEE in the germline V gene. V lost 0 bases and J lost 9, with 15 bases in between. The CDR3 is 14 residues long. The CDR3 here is CASSVEVGRDRYTF. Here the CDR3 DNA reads TGTGCCAGCAGCGTAGAGGTCGGTCGGGATCGCTACACCTTC.

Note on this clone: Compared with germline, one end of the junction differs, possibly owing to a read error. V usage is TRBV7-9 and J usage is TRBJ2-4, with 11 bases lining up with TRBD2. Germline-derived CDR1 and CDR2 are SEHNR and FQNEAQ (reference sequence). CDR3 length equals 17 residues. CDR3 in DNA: TGTTCCAGCAGCTCCTTTAGGGCCACTAGCGGGGGCAACATTCAGTACTTC. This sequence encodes CSSSSFRATSGGNIQYF.

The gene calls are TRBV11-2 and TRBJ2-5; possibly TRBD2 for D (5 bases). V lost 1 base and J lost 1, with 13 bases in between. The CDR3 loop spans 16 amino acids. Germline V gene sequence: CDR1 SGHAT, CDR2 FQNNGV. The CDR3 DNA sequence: TGTGCCAGCAGCTTAGCGGTGCGAGGGCGCCAAGAGACCCAGTACTTC. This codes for CASSLAVRGRQETQYF. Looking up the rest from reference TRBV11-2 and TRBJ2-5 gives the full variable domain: EAGVAQSPRYKIIEKRQSVAFWCNPISGHATLYWYQQILGQGPKLLIQFQNNGVVDDSQLPKDRFSAERLKGVDSTLKIQPAKLEDSAVYLCASSLAVRGRQETQYFGPGTRLLVL.

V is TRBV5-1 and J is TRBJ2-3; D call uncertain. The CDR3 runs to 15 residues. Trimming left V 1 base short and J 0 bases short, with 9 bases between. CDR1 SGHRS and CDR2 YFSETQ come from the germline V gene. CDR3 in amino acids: CASSLTVTSTDTQYF. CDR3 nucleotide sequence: TGCGCCAGCAGCTTGACAGTAACTAGCACAGATACGCAGTATTTT.

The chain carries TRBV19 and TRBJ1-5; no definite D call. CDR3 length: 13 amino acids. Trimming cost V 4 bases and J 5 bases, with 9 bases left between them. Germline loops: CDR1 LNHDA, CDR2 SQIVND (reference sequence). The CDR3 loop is CASSRALDQPQHF. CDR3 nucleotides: TGTGCCAGTAGTAGAGCGCTTGATCAGCCCCAGCATTTT. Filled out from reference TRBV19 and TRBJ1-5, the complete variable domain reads DGGITQSPKYLFRKEGQNVTLSCEQNLNHDAMYWYRQDPGQGLRLIYYSQIVNDFQKGDIAEGYSVSREKKESFPLTVTSAQKNPTAFYLCASSRALDQPQHFGDGTRLSIL.

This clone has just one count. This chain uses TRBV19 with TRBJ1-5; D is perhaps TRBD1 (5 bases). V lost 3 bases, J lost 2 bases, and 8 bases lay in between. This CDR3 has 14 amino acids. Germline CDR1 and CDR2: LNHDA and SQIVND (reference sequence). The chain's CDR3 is CASSMVGGNQPQHF. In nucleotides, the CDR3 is TGTGCCAGTAGTATGGTAGGGGGCAATCAGCCCCAGCATTTT.